A single sample is the source of the 8 T cell receptor beta chains below, sequenced in a study of T-cell reconstitution after alpha-beta-depleted transplantation in children. Preparation of the TCRbeta library was carried out with unique molecular identifiers. TCRdb processed the PCR reads anew with MiXCR; each CDR3 protein has one entry. Found here are 490,000 or so distinct CDR3 sequences, over 9.5% of them singletons; the top ten hold just over 2%. The sample consisted of PBMCs, taken before TCRalphabeta/CD19-depleted stem cell transplant. Source of these receptors: a child aged 2-9 years with inherited bone marrow failure, due to receive a stem cell transplant.

This clonotype has ten or more counts. The rearrangement uses TRBV20-1 and TRBJ2-7; 9 bases align to TRBD2. With V trimmed by 6 bases and J by 4 bases, 10 bases remained unmatched. This CDR3 is 14 amino acids long. Germline V CDR1 and CDR2: DFQATT, SNEGSKA (reference sequence). CDR3 region: CSAKHSGRLYEQYF. The CDR3 coding sequence is TGCAGTGCAAAACATAGCGGGAGATTGTACGAGCAGTACTTC.

This clonotype was detected many times. The rearrangement links TRBV10-3 to TRBJ1-6; no reliable D call. V shed 6 bases and J shed 2 bases, with 14 bases lying between them. This CDR3 is 16 amino acids long. The germline gives CDR1 ENHRY, CDR2 SYGVKD. The CDR3, as DNA: TGTGCCATCAGGGAACCGGTTACTCCCTATAATTCACCCCTCCACTTT. Translating it yields CAIREPVTPYNSPLHF.

This chain links TRBV19 with TRBJ2-1, with D maybe TRBD2 (5 bases). Germline values: CDR1 LNHDA, CDR2 SQIVND (reference sequence). Trimming removed 7 bases at V and 8 bases at J, with 21 bases between. The CDR3 has 15 residues. The CDR3 protein is CASTRLSGVADEQFF. CDR3 bases: TGTGCCAGTACCAGACTGAGCGGCGTTGCCGATGAGCAGTTCTTC.

Ten or more counts support this clonotype. This chain links TRBV12-3 or TRBV12-4 with TRBJ2-5; D uncertain. CDR3 length: 16 amino acids. V dropped 0 bases and J dropped 0 bases, with 11 bases sitting between them. CDR3 in amino acids: CASSLATAGYQETQYF. Here the CDR3 DNA reads TGTGCCAGCAGTTTAGCGACCGCAGGCTACCAAGAGACCCAGTACTTC.

This clonotype was seen more than once but under ten times. V is TRBV12-3 or TRBV12-4 and J is TRBJ2-7; 7 nucleotides line up with TRBD1. The V gene end was trimmed by 5 bases and the J gene end by 3 bases; junction bases not matched to a gene: 10. This CDR3 spans 15 amino acids. CDR3 in amino acids: CASSLQGPLSYEQYF. The CDR3 DNA sequence: TGTGCCAGCAGTCTACAGGGGCCGCTGAGCTACGAGCAGTACTTC.

A few counts support this clonotype. The chain is built from TRBV2 and TRBJ2-7; the match to TRBD1 covers 8 bases. The CDR3 length is 14 residues. V lost 9 bases and J lost 1; bases outside the gene matches: 8. Per germline, CDR1 SNHLY and CDR2 FYNNEI. The CDR3 bases are TGTGCCAGTAATCGACAGGGGTCTTCCTACGAGCAGTACTTC. This sequence encodes CASNRQGSSYEQYF.

This clonotype was counted many times. CDR3 loop: CASSVGTGGVNYIQYF. In DNA, the CDR3 is TGTGCCAGCAGCGTAGGGACAGGGGGCGTTAATTACATTCAGTACTTC. This chain links TRBV9 with TRBJ2-4; TRBD1 matches 11 bases. From germline, CDR1 is SGDLS and CDR2 YYNGEE. The CDR3 length is 16 residues. The V and J ends lost 0 bases and 8 bases, in that order; junction bases with no gene match: 7.

This clonotype was counted many times. This chain uses TRBV13 with TRBJ2-2; TRBD2 matches at 8 bases. V was pared by 7 bases and J by 5 bases, with 0 bases of the junction left unmatched. Germline-derived CDR1 and CDR2 are PRHDT and FYEKMQ (reference sequence). The CDR3 is made up of 12 amino acids. CDR3 DNA sequence: TGTGCCAGCACTAGCGGGACCGGGGAGCTGTTTTTT. Its protein is CASTSGTGELFF.